One and the same sample provided the 23 T cell receptor beta chains below, sequenced in a study of T cells in Graves' hyperthyroidism and ophthalmopathy. There were TCR beta CDR3 regions amplified from RNA transcripts. In the first-round RT-PCR of the TCR CDR3, the HTBI primer set was used. MiXCR was run by TCRdb on the multiplex PCR reads, yielding one entry per CDR3 protein. The sample lists over 300,000 distinct CDR3 sequences; approximately 15% were seen once. The specimen sequenced was blood. The receptors originated from a woman aged 55-69 years with Graves' hyperthyroidism.

This clonotype has at least ten counts. The chain carries TRBV20-1 and TRBJ2-7; 10 nucleotides agree with TRBD2. The CDR3 extends over 16 amino acids. Unmatched junction bases numbered 5, after V lost 0 bases and J lost 0 bases. CDR1 is DFQATT, CDR2 SNEGSKA, per germline (reference sequence). CDR3 DNA: TGCAGTGCTAGAGAAGGGACTAGCGATCCCTCCTACGAGCAGTACTTC. Its translation is CSAREGTSDPSYEQYF.

The chain links TRBV6-2 or TRBV6-3 to TRBJ2-5, with D unresolved. Germline V lookup: CDR1 MNHEY, CDR2 SVGEGT. The CDR3 has 14 amino acids. The V end was cut by 5 bases, the J end by 0 bases, with 10 bases between. The CDR3 region is CASSLLVDQETQYF. The CDR3 bases are TGTGCCAGCAGTCTCCTGGTCGACCAAGAGACCCAGTACTTC.

This clonotype was seen at least ten times. V usage is TRBV7-8 and J usage is TRBJ2-7, with a weak D call TRBD1 (6 bases). The CDR3 extends over 13 amino acids. The V gene's germline CDR1 is SGHVS and CDR2 FQNEAQ. V gave up 5 bases and J gave up 1 base, with 9 bases separating them. The DNA of the CDR3 is TGTGCCAGCAGCCCGGACAGATCCTACGAGCAGTACTTC. Encoded protein: CASSPDRSYEQYF.

This clonotype was counted many times. The chain is built from TRBV10-2 and TRBJ1-5; 7 bases map to TRBD1. This CDR3 contains 13 residues. Germline V gene sequence: CDR1 WSHSY, CDR2 SAAADI. V was pared by 4 bases and J by 6 bases, with 3 bases of the junction left unmatched. The CDR3 protein is CASSGTGRQPQHF. The CDR3 region has the DNA TGCGCCAGCAGTGGGACAGGTCGTCAGCCCCAGCATTTT.

The sample holds many counts of this clonotype. The gene calls are TRBV12-3 or TRBV12-4 and TRBJ2-3; TRBD2 is a possible D gene (6 bases). Trimming took off 5 bases at V and 1 base at J, with 19 bases between the two ends. The CDR3 is made up of 17 amino acids. The DNA of the CDR3 is TGTGCCAGCAGTCTTAGCATCGGGAGCGTGCGCACAGATACGCAGTATTTT. Its translation is CASSLSIGSVRTDTQYF.

This clonotype has a count of ten or more. The V call is TRBV15, the J call TRBJ2-1; no reliable D call. V was cut by 0 bases and J by 0 bases, with 6 bases left in between. This CDR3 comprises 15 residues. Germline V CDR1 and CDR2: LNHNV, YYDKDF (reference sequence). Written as DNA, the CDR3 is TGTGCCACCAGCAGAGATCAGAGCTCCTACAATGAGCAGTTCTTC. It specifies CATSRDQSSYNEQFF.

This clonotype was seen a handful of times. J is TRBJ2-6 and V is TRBV7-9; perhaps TRBD1 as D (5 bases). Germline CDR1 and CDR2: SEHNR and FQNEAQ (reference sequence). Trimming removed 5 bases at V and 1 base at J, with 18 bases between. The CDR3 runs to 18 residues. CDR3 sequence: CASSPRKGALSGANVLTF. The CDR3 DNA follows: TGTGCCAGCAGCCCCCGGAAAGGGGCACTTTCTGGGGCCAACGTCCTGACTTTC.

The genes are TRBV19 and TRBJ2-2, with 7 bases fitting TRBD1. V dropped 6 bases and J dropped 0; count of bases not matched to a gene: 1. The germline V gene has CDR1 LNHDA and CDR2 SQIVND (reference sequence). The CDR3 is 14 residues long. CDR3 in DNA: TGTGCCAGTAGCGGACAGGCGAACACCGGGGAGCTGTTTTTT. Protein sequence: CASSGQANTGELFF.

This clonotype was counted many times. The chain is built from TRBV2 and TRBJ1-1; D call uncertain. This CDR3 region has 13 residues. Trimming took 3 bases from V and 4 from J, leaving 9 bases between them. CDR1 SNHLY and CDR2 FYNNEI come from the germline V gene. CDR3 DNA sequence: TGTGCCAGCAGTGATGGTAAGGGCACTGAAGCTTTCTTT. As protein: CASSDGKGTEAFF.

J is TRBJ2-3 and V is TRBV6-1, with 10 nucleotides matching TRBD2. The length of the CDR3 is 13 residues. J gave up 5 bases and V 6 bases, and 2 bases lay outside the gene matches. Germline CDR1 and CDR2: MNHNS and SASEGT. The CDR3: CASRRTSGDTQYF. The CDR3 DNA sequence: TGTGCCAGCAGGCGGACTAGCGGAGATACGCAGTATTTT.

The table lists this clonotype with many counts. The rearrangement links TRBV6-1 to TRBJ2-1; 7 bases fit TRBD2. The V and J ends lost 6 bases and 4 bases, in that order; junction bases with no gene match: 9. Germline-derived CDR1 and CDR2 are MNHNS and SASEGT. This CDR3 is 15 amino acids long. The CDR3 spells CASRVAGRVYNEQFF. In nucleotides, the CDR3 is TGTGCCAGCAGGGTAGCGGGCCGAGTTTACAATGAGCAGTTCTTC.

This clonotype was picked up many times. The chain is built from TRBV7-9 and TRBJ2-5; D unresolved. With 1 base removed from V and 3 bases from J, the gap between germline ends came to 12 bases. The CDR3 contains 15 residues. CDR1 is SEHNR, CDR2 FQNEAQ, per germline (reference sequence). CDR3 sequence (DNA): TGTGCCAGCAGCTTAGTATTTGCGGAGAAAGAGACCCAGTACTTC. It yields the protein CASSLVFAEKETQYF.

The sample holds many counts of this clonotype. The CDR3 nucleotides are TGTGCCAGCAGTGACGGGACAAGGAATGAAAAACTGTTTTTT. Its translation is CASSDGTRNEKLFF. The chain couples TRBV2 to TRBJ1-4, with a possible D match to TRBD1 (6 bases). From germline, CDR1 is SNHLY and CDR2 FYNNEI. This CDR3 spans 14 amino acids. With 3 bases removed from V and 5 bases from J, the gap between germline ends came to 10 bases.

The chain couples TRBV20-1 to TRBJ2-1; D may be TRBD2 (6 bases). The ends were cut back, 4 bases at V and 3 bases at J, with 16 bases in the middle. Germline V gene sequence: CDR1 DFQATT, CDR2 SNEGSKA (reference sequence). The CDR3 consists of 15 residues. The CDR3 DNA follows: TGCAGTGCTACTCAGGCTACTAGCAGCTACAATGAGCAGTTCTTC. Translation: CSATQATSSYNEQFF.

Ten or more counts support this clonotype. This chain joins TRBV7-9 and TRBJ1-1; possibly TRBD1 for D (5 bases). Germline CDR1 is SEHNR and CDR2 is FQNEAQ (reference sequence). The CDR3 extends over 15 amino acids. The V gene lost 5 bases and the J gene lost 2 bases, with 15 bases spanning the gap. The DNA for the CDR3 is TGTGCCAGCAGCCCGGCGGGGACTCCAAACACTGAAGCTTTCTTT. It codes for CASSPAGTPNTEAFF.

This clonotype has a single count. A much larger clone lies one base from this, so it may be a read error. The conserved phenylalanine or tryptophan is not found at the CDR3 terminus, so this likely reflects a read error. The genes are TRBV3-1 and TRBJ1-2; a weak D match, TRBD1 (5 bases). Germline V gives CDR1 LGHDT, CDR2 YNNKEL (reference sequence). V lost 0 bases, J lost 4 bases, and 12 bases lay in between. The CDR3 runs to 15 residues. CDR3 region: CASSQDGGIGYGYTL. DNA for the CDR3: TGTGCCAGCAGCCAAGATGGGGGAATCGGCTATGGCTACACCCTC.

The table lists this clonotype with a few counts. The gene calls are TRBV10-3 and TRBJ2-7, with TRBD2 identical over 13 bases. The CDR3 has 15 residues. Losses at the gene ends were 8 bases for V and 3 bases for J; bases not matched to a gene: 7. Germline-derived CDR1 and CDR2 are ENHRY and SYGVKD. The CDR3 sequence: CAIGSGLAGVYEQYF. CDR3 DNA: TGTGCCATCGGATCCGGACTAGCGGGAGTCTACGAGCAGTACTTC.

In its sample, this clonotype was seen a few times. V and J are TRBV24-1 and TRBJ2-3; 10 bases map to TRBD2. This CDR3 contains 17 residues. Germline V gives CDR1 KGHDR, CDR2 SFDVKD. The trim removed 4 bases at V and 7 bases at J, leaving 13 bases unmatched. CDR3 sequence reads: CATSEASGSVLHYTQYF. Written as DNA, the CDR3 is TGTGCCACCAGTGAGGCTAGCGGGAGTGTCTTACATTATACGCAGTATTTT.

This clonotype occurred many times. The chain employs TRBV5-1 and TRBJ1-1; tentatively, D is TRBD1 (5 bases). Germline V gives CDR1 SGHRS, CDR2 YFSETQ. This CDR3 has 14 amino acids. The V and J ends lost 0 bases and 4 bases respectively, with 10 bases between them. CDR3 coding DNA: TGCGCCAGCAGCTTGGTGGCTGGGGGCACTGAAGCTTTCTTT. This sequence encodes CASSLVAGGTEAFF. Together with reference TRBV5-1 and TRBJ1-1, the CDR3 gives the full variable domain: KAGVTQTPRYLIKTRGQQVTLSCSPISGHRSVSWYQQTPGQGLQFLFEYFSETQRNKGNFPGRFSGRQFSNSRSEMNVSTLELGDSALYLCASSLVAGGTEAFFGQGTRLTVV.

This clonotype was detected a few times. This chain connects TRBV24-1 to TRBJ2-7; TRBD1 aligns across 7 bases. The length of the CDR3 is 14 residues. Germline CDR1 and CDR2: KGHDR and SFDVKD. Trimming cost V 5 bases and J 0 bases; bases outside gene matches: 3. The CDR3 here is CATSATGSSYEQYF. As DNA, the CDR3 is TGTGCCACCAGTGCGACAGGGAGCTCCTACGAGCAGTACTTC.

This clonotype was seen a few times. This sequence joins TRBV29-1 and TRBJ1-3; 10 nucleotides agree with TRBD1. The CDR3 consists of 17 residues. V trimming: 0 bases; J trimming: 2 bases; junction bases outside the gene matches: 7. Germline values: CDR1 SQVTM, CDR2 ANQGSEA. The CDR3 DNA sequence: TGCAGCGTTGAAGAGTGGGACAGGGGTCGCCCTGGAAACACCATATATTTT. This gives the protein CSVEEWDRGRPGNTIYF.

This clonotype was picked up many times. The chain has TRBV28 and TRBJ2-1; 8 positions agree with TRBD1. V trimming: 6 bases; J trimming: 4 bases; junction bases outside the gene matches: 8. This CDR3 contains 15 residues. Looked up from germline, CDR1 is MDHEN and CDR2 is SYDVKM. CDR3 in amino acids: CASSPLRGLYNEQFF. The CDR3 DNA reads as TGTGCCAGCAGCCCCCTCAGGGGGCTATACAATGAGCAGTTCTTC.

This clonotype was detected a few times. The chain recombines TRBV20-1 with TRBJ2-2, with 7 bases that match TRBD2. Trimming removed 3 bases from V and 1 base from J; junction bases left unmatched: 2. The CDR3 is 14 amino acids. Germline V CDR1 and CDR2: DFQATT, SNEGSKA (reference sequence). CDR3 protein: CSARGGVNTGELFF. CDR3 coding DNA: TGCAGTGCTAGGGGGGGGGTGAACACCGGGGAGCTGTTTTTT.